This TCR beta chain was captured in a study of T cell responses to AZD1222 COVID-19 vaccine. Trimming removed 5 bases at V and 4 bases at J, with 15 bases between. The CDR3 sequence is 14 residues long. CDR1 MNHEY and CDR2 SMNVEV come from the germline V gene (reference sequence). Produced via immunoSEQ multiplex PCR; TCRdb's table is partial and in-frame only. The sample shows roughly 200,000 clones, 88% of them seen only once. Study outcomes and limitations: Repertoires were obtained solely post-peak T cell response.

Notes on this clone: Its antigen is still unknown.

The V gene is TRBV27, the J gene TRBJ2-7; perhaps TRBD2 as D (5 bases). The TCR comes from an adult in good health. The sample consisted of peripheral blood, taken on day 0 of AZD1222 vaccination. CDR3: CASSPLGGFYEQYF. The CDR3 coding sequence is TGTGCCAGCAGTCCCCTCGGAGGATTTTACGAGCAGTACTTC.